Listed below are T cell receptor beta chains from one sample, sequenced in a study of cytomegalovirus exposure and HLA in healthy donors. Here immunoSEQ multiplex PCR was the method, and the copy in TCRdb shows in-frame clones only, minus some. The sample has about 150,000 clones; 89% are singletons. Sequenced sample: PBMCs. The receptor set was obtained from a woman aged 18-29 years in good health and CMV-seropositive. Both conserved end residues are trimmed from each CDR3. A D gene is named only where the DNA matches it firmly.

CDR3aa: ASRAPVWTVDSYEQY
d_gene: .
j_gene: TRBJ2-7
v_gene: TRBV28

CDR3aa: ASSSQGARGEKLF
d_gene: TRBD1
j_gene: TRBJ1-4
v_gene: TRBV27

CDR3aa: ASSELQGRDTEAF
d_gene: .
j_gene: TRBJ1-1
v_gene: TRBV21-1

CDR3aa: ASSIAGGPYEQF
d_gene: TRBD2
j_gene: TRBJ2-1
v_gene: TRBV19

CDR3aa: SVEDPALKSSYNEQF
d_gene: .
j_gene: TRBJ2-1
v_gene: TRBV29-1

CDR3aa: ASSSSIVEEKLF
d_gene: .
j_gene: TRBJ1-4
v_gene: TRBV28

CDR3aa: ASSLEGVRSNQPQH
d_gene: .
j_gene: TRBJ1-5
v_gene: TRBV4-1

CDR3aa: ASSLLLPGSRTDTQY
d_gene: .
j_gene: TRBJ2-3
v_gene: TRBV7-8

CDR3aa: ASSEGTGIQPQH
d_gene: .
j_gene: TRBJ1-5
v_gene: TRBV6-1

CDR3aa: ASSPGTGPDTQY
d_gene: TRBD1
j_gene: TRBJ2-3
v_gene: TRBV19

CDR3aa: ASSLVPSEQY
d_gene: .
j_gene: TRBJ2-7
v_gene: TRBV11-3